This T cell receptor beta chain was identified during a study of cytotoxic CD8 clonotypes in ibrutinib-treated CLL. The wider study: Response samples were obtained once patients had received a median around 12 months of treatment, range 6 to 36. Among the samples, the mean was approximately 250,000 productive templates and some 100,000 productive rearrangements.

V shed 0 bases, J shed 8 bases, and the junction held 7 bases outside the gene matches. From germline, CDR1 is SGHRS and CDR2 YFSETQ. The CDR3 runs 15 residues. General study points: With treatment, public clonotypes, which were uncommon, either contracted or remained stable. Baseline-level clonality went beyond age-matched healthy donors and moved in step with circulating CD8+ T-cell counts.

Repertoires were generated with immunoSEQ multiplex PCR, while TCRdb's copy carries only in-frame clones and drops some. Of approximately 70,000 clones listed, around 82% are singletons. To note about this clone: Its antigen is unknown.

This specimen consisted of PBMCs, obtained at disease progression, from a patient treated with ibrutinib. The TCR sequence derives from a human donor with chronic lymphocytic leukemia. The chain recombines TRBV5-1 with TRBJ1-1; TRBD1 matches at 10 bases. The CDR3 coding sequence is TGCGCCAGCAGCTTGGACGGGACAGGGGCAGACGAAGCTTTCTTT. Its protein product is CASSLDGTGADEAFF. Using reference TRBV5-1 and TRBJ1-1 for the parts outside the CDR3, the full variable domain is KAGVTQTPRYLIKTRGQQVTLSCSPISGHRSVSWYQQTPGQGLQFLFEYFSETQRNKGNFPGRFSGRQFSNSRSEMNVSTLELGDSALYLCASSLDGTGADEAFFGQGTRLTVV.